The 27 T cell receptor beta chains below come from one sample, sequenced in a study of blood T cell repertoires in COVID-19. Libraries were prepared by immunoSEQ multiplex PCR; TCRdb keeps only in-frame clonotypes and omits some of them. This table has 200,000 to 250,000 clones, roughly 75% appearing once. The sample taken for sequencing was peripheral blood. These receptors were collected from a woman aged 65 to 85 with acute or convalescent COVID-19.

This clone was detected only once. This rearrangement joins TRBV4-2 to TRBJ2-5; 13 positions agree with TRBD2. CDR1 is LGHNA, CDR2 YNFKEQ, per germline. After removal of 4 bases from V and 5 bases from J, the junction contained 10 bases not matched to a gene. This CDR3 is 17 amino acids long. The CDR3 region has the DNA TGTGCCAGCAGCCCAGGGACTAGCGGGATGGAGGAGGAGACCCAGTACTTC. This gives the protein CASSPGTSGMEEETQYF.

This sequence joins TRBV5-1 and TRBJ2-3; 8 nucleotides line up with TRBD2. The CDR3 covers 15 residues. Germline V gene lookup returns CDR1 SGHRS and CDR2 YFSETQ. J gave up 0 bases and V 1 base, and 1 base lay outside the gene matches. This chain's CDR3 is CASSLPSGSTDTQYF. CDR3 sequence (DNA): TGCGCCAGCAGCTTGCCTAGCGGGAGCACAGATACGCAGTATTTT.

The chain carries TRBV11-3 and TRBJ2-2; 11 bases align to TRBD2. J gave up 7 bases and V 5 bases, and 12 bases lay outside the gene matches. This CDR3 contains 17 residues. Germline CDR1 is SGHNT and CDR2 is YENEEA. The DNA for the CDR3 is TGTGCCAGCAGCCACCCGACTAGCGGGGTTTCTAACGGGGAGCTGTTTTTT. Protein: CASSHPTSGVSNGELFF.

The genes are TRBV12-3 or TRBV12-4 and TRBJ2-1; maybe TRBD2 (6 bases). CDR3 length: 11 residues. Trimming cost V 5 bases and J 11 bases, with 10 bases left between them. The CDR3, as DNA: TGTGCCAGCAGTACCGGGGGAAAGCAGTTCTTC. Its translation: CASSTGGKQFF.

The chain joins TRBV7-9 to TRBJ1-4, with D unclear. The CDR3 has 15 residues. Germline lookup yields CDR1 SEHNR and CDR2 FQNEAQ (reference sequence). V lost 2 bases to trimming and J lost 3 bases, with 10 bases between them. CDR3 sequence reads: CASSLSPGSNEKLFF. For the CDR3, the DNA is TGTGCCAGCAGCTTATCCCCGGGGTCTAATGAAAAACTGTTTTTT.

The chain joins TRBV19 to TRBJ2-1, with 10 positions matching TRBD1. CDR1 and CDR2 from the germline V gene are LNHDA and SQIVND (reference sequence). J was trimmed by 8 bases and V by 6 bases; bases with no gene match: 13. This CDR3 comprises 16 residues. The CDR3 here is CASRNRQGAQRDEQFF. DNA of the CDR3: TGTGCCAGTAGGAATAGACAGGGGGCGCAAAGGGATGAGCAGTTCTTC.

The chain employs TRBV7-2 and TRBJ2-4; 8 bases align to TRBD2. The CDR3 totals 17 residues. The V segment lost 2 bases and the J segment 2 bases; nucleotides outside the gene matches: 8. Germline loops: CDR1 SGHTA, CDR2 FQGNSA. For the CDR3, the DNA is TGTGCCAGCAGCTTACGGGAGGGCCCTCTAACCAAAAACATTCAGTACTTC. Its protein product is CASSLREGPLTKNIQYF.

The chain has TRBV7-6 and TRBJ2-2; TRBD1 might be the D (6 bases). Germline values: CDR1 SGHVS, CDR2 FNYEAQ. The ends were cut back, 6 bases at V and 5 bases at J, with 25 bases in the middle. The length of the CDR3 is 18 residues. The DNA of the CDR3 is TGTGCCAGCAGGTCCCACGCGTCCTACAGGGTTGAGACCGGGGAGCTGTTTTTT. Translated, it gives CASRSHASYRVETGELFF.

The chain carries TRBV28 and TRBJ1-2; 7 bases fit TRBD1. The CDR3 has 15 residues. Germline V gene data show CDR1 as MDHEN and CDR2 as SYDVKM. The J segment lost 5 bases and the V segment lost 2 bases, leaving 8 bases of the junction unmatched. DNA of the CDR3: TGTGCCAGCAGTTTAAGACAGGGTCGGGGATATGGCTACACCTTC. Translation gives CASSLRQGRGYGYTF.

The J gene is TRBJ2-7, the V gene TRBV10-3, with 7 bases aligning to TRBD2. J was trimmed by 5 bases and V by 10 bases; bases with no gene match: 11. The CDR3 is 13 amino acids. CDR1 is ENHRY, CDR2 SYGVKD, per germline. Here the CDR3 DNA reads TGTGCCACGACTAGCAGGCGAGGAGACGAGCAGTACTTC. Translation gives CATTSRRGDEQYF.

The chain couples TRBV7-2 to TRBJ2-2, with D possibly matching TRBD1 (6 bases). Germline values: CDR1 SGHTA, CDR2 FQGNSA. The CDR3 runs to 18 residues. Trimming took 3 bases from V and 2 from J, leaving 19 bases between them. The CDR3 here is CASSLTGTSYLNTGELFF. CDR3 DNA: TGTGCCAGCAGCTTGACAGGAACTTCTTATTTAAACACCGGGGAGCTGTTTTTT.

The rearrangement uses TRBV5-6 and TRBJ2-1, with D tentatively TRBD2 (10 bases). V gave up 4 bases and J gave up 9 bases, with 23 bases separating them. Germline V gene data show CDR1 as SGHDT and CDR2 as YYEEEE. There are 16 residues in the CDR3. The CDR3: CASSLGQGQREGEQFF. The CDR3 bases are TGTGCCAGCAGCCTGGGACAGGGCCAGCGGGAGGGTGAGCAGTTCTTC. The full variable domain, rest sourced from reference TRBV5-6 and TRBJ2-1, is DAGVTQSPTHLIKTRGQQVTLRCSPKSGHDTVSWYQQALGQGPQFIFQYYEEEERQRGNFPDRFSGHQFPNYSSELNVNALLLGDSALYLCASSLGQGQREGEQFFGPGTRLTVL.

The V call is TRBV28, the J call TRBJ1-2; D uncertain. V gave up 2 bases and J gave up 6 bases, with 10 bases separating them. This CDR3 is built from 13 residues. CDR1 is MDHEN and CDR2 is SYDVKM in the germline V gene. CDR3 sequence reads: CASSLSARDGYTF. For the CDR3, the DNA is TGTGCCAGCAGTTTAAGCGCCCGTGATGGCTACACCTTC.

The chain joins TRBV10-1 to TRBJ1-5; D gene ambiguous. This CDR3 contains 15 residues. Looked up from germline, CDR1 is WNHNN and CDR2 is SYGVQD (reference sequence). Trimming pared 3 bases from V and 3 bases from J, leaving 12 bases between. The CDR3 DNA is TGCGCCAGCAGTGATCCCGCGGGTAACAATCAGCCCCAGCATTTT. Translated: CASSDPAGNNQPQHF.

The chain links TRBV7-9 to TRBJ2-2; 8 bases map to TRBD2. The CDR3 has 17 residues. The ends lost 1 base at V and 5 bases at J; junction bases unmatched: 9. Germline CDR1 is SEHNR and CDR2 is FQNEAQ (reference sequence). The CDR3 spells CASSLGPGLEGTGELFF. The DNA for the CDR3 is TGTGCCAGCAGCTTAGGCCCGGGACTAGAGGGTACCGGGGAGCTGTTTTTT.

V is TRBV11-2 and J is TRBJ1-1; tentative D call: TRBD1 (5 bases). V was pared by 2 bases and J by 0 bases, with 13 bases between. The CDR3 has 16 amino acids. Per the germline V gene, CDR1 is SGHAT and CDR2 is FQNNGV. The CDR3 bases are TGTGCCAGCAGCTTATTCCCGACAGAGATGAACACTGAAGCTTTCTTT. It encodes CASSLFPTEMNTEAFF. Combining the CDR3 with reference TRBV11-2 and TRBJ1-1 gives the whole variable domain EAGVAQSPRYKIIEKRQSVAFWCNPISGHATLYWYQQILGQGPKLLIQFQNNGVVDDSQLPKDRFSAERLKGVDSTLKIQPAKLEDSAVYLCASSLFPTEMNTEAFFGQGTRLTVV.

This clone was detected only once. The chain carries TRBV5-6 and TRBJ1-2, with 9 bases identical to TRBD1. From germline, CDR1 is SGHDT and CDR2 YYEEEE. CDR3 length: 15 amino acids. The V segment lost 4 bases and the J segment 6 bases; nucleotides outside the gene matches: 10. The CDR3: CASSGPGQGEDGYTF. The DNA of the CDR3 is TGTGCCAGCAGCGGACCGGGACAGGGAGAGGATGGCTACACCTTC.

The rearrangement uses TRBV7-9 and TRBJ1-1, with 9 bases fitting TRBD1. The CDR3 has 14 amino acids. Germline lookup yields CDR1 SEHNR and CDR2 FQNEAQ (reference sequence). The V segment lost 4 bases and the J segment 11 bases; nucleotides outside the gene matches: 11. CDR3 protein: CASSSEGQGIRAFF. The CDR3, as DNA: TGTGCCAGCAGCTCGGAGGGACAGGGAATCAGGGCTTTCTTT.

The rearrangement joins TRBV2 to TRBJ2-5, with TRBD2 matching 8 bases. The ends lost 6 bases at V and 2 bases at J; junction bases unmatched: 8. Germline assignment: CDR1 SNHLY and CDR2 FYNNEI. The CDR3 covers 15 residues. The CDR3 spells CASSEERESQETQYF. The CDR3 DNA sequence: TGTGCCAGCAGCGAGGAGCGGGAGAGTCAAGAGACCCAGTACTTC.

The rearrangement uses TRBV19 and TRBJ2-3, with 10 bases fitting TRBD2. V was pared by 7 bases and J by 6 bases, with 7 bases of the junction left unmatched. Germline V lookup: CDR1 LNHDA, CDR2 SQIVND (reference sequence). The CDR3 totals 14 residues. The CDR3 DNA is TGTGCCAGTAAAACGACTAGCGGGTCCGATACGCAGTATTTT. It codes for CASKTTSGSDTQYF. The whole variable domain, remainder taken from reference TRBV19 and TRBJ2-3, is DGGITQSPKYLFRKEGQNVTLSCEQNLNHDAMYWYRQDPGQGLRLIYYSQIVNDFQKGDIAEGYSVSREKKESFPLTVTSAQKNPTAFYLCASKTTSGSDTQYFGPGTRLTVL.

CDR3 protein: CASRGTGEQYF. For the CDR3, the DNA is TGTGCCAGCCGCGGTACTGGCGAGCAGTACTTC. V and J are TRBV6-5 and TRBJ2-7, with unresolved D. CDR1 is MNHEY and CDR2 is SVGAGI in the germline V gene. The CDR3 spans 11 residues. V lost 8 bases and J lost 6, with 11 bases in between.

This chain links TRBV3-1 (or the pseudogene TRBV3-2) with TRBJ2-2, with D perhaps TRBD2 (5 bases). The V end was cut by 1 base, the J end by 7 bases, with 16 bases between. CDR1 and CDR2 from the germline V gene are LGHDT and YNNKEL (reference sequence). CDR3 length: 16 amino acids. As DNA, the CDR3 is TGTGCCAGCAGCCAAGCGACCCAGCGGCGAAACGGGGAGCTGTTTTTT. Translation: CASSQATQRRNGELFF.

The chain combines TRBV11-3 with TRBJ2-3; 9 bases are shared with TRBD2. V dropped 3 bases and J dropped 5; count of bases not matched to a gene: 6. The CDR3 contains 15 residues. The germline gives CDR1 SGHNT, CDR2 YENEEA. The CDR3 region has the DNA TGTGCCAGCAGCTTTCGTAGCGGGAGTGGAGATACGCAGTATTTT. Protein: CASSFRSGSGDTQYF.

The chain uses TRBV30 and TRBJ2-7; the D is unclear. Germline-derived CDR1 and CDR2 are GTSNPN and SVGIG (reference sequence). The V gene lost 4 bases and the J gene lost 2 bases, with 12 bases spanning the gap. The CDR3 has 13 amino acids. The DNA for the CDR3 is TGTGCCTGGAATGTCGGTTTGACCTACGAGCAGTACTTC. This codes for CAWNVGLTYEQYF.

V and J are TRBV5-1 and TRBJ2-7; no clear D. Trimming pared 4 bases from V and 2 bases from J, leaving 16 bases between. Germline assignment: CDR1 SGHRS and CDR2 YFSETQ. The CDR3 spans 15 residues. The CDR3: CASSKLGGSPYEQYF. The CDR3 DNA follows: TGCGCCAGCAGCAAGCTAGGCGGTTCCCCCTACGAGCAGTACTTC.

The chain joins TRBV6-5 to TRBJ2-3; perhaps TRBD1 as D (5 bases). Germline V gives CDR1 MNHEY, CDR2 SVGAGI. Between the trimmed V and J ends, which lost 10 bases and 0 bases, there was a span of 8 bases. This CDR3 contains 12 residues. Here the CDR3 DNA reads TGTGCCACCAGGGCTAGCACAGATACGCAGTATTTT. Its translation is CATRASTDTQYF.

Only one count was recorded for this clone. The rearrangement joins TRBV7-8 to TRBJ2-2; 8 nucleotides match TRBD1. Per the germline V gene, CDR1 is SGHVS and CDR2 is FQNEAQ. The CDR3 has 15 residues. After removal of 4 bases from V and 4 bases from J, the junction contained 5 bases not matched to a gene. CDR3 in amino acids: CASSWTGSGTGELFF. For the CDR3, the DNA is TGTGCCAGCAGCTGGACAGGGTCGGGCACCGGGGAGCTGTTTTTT.